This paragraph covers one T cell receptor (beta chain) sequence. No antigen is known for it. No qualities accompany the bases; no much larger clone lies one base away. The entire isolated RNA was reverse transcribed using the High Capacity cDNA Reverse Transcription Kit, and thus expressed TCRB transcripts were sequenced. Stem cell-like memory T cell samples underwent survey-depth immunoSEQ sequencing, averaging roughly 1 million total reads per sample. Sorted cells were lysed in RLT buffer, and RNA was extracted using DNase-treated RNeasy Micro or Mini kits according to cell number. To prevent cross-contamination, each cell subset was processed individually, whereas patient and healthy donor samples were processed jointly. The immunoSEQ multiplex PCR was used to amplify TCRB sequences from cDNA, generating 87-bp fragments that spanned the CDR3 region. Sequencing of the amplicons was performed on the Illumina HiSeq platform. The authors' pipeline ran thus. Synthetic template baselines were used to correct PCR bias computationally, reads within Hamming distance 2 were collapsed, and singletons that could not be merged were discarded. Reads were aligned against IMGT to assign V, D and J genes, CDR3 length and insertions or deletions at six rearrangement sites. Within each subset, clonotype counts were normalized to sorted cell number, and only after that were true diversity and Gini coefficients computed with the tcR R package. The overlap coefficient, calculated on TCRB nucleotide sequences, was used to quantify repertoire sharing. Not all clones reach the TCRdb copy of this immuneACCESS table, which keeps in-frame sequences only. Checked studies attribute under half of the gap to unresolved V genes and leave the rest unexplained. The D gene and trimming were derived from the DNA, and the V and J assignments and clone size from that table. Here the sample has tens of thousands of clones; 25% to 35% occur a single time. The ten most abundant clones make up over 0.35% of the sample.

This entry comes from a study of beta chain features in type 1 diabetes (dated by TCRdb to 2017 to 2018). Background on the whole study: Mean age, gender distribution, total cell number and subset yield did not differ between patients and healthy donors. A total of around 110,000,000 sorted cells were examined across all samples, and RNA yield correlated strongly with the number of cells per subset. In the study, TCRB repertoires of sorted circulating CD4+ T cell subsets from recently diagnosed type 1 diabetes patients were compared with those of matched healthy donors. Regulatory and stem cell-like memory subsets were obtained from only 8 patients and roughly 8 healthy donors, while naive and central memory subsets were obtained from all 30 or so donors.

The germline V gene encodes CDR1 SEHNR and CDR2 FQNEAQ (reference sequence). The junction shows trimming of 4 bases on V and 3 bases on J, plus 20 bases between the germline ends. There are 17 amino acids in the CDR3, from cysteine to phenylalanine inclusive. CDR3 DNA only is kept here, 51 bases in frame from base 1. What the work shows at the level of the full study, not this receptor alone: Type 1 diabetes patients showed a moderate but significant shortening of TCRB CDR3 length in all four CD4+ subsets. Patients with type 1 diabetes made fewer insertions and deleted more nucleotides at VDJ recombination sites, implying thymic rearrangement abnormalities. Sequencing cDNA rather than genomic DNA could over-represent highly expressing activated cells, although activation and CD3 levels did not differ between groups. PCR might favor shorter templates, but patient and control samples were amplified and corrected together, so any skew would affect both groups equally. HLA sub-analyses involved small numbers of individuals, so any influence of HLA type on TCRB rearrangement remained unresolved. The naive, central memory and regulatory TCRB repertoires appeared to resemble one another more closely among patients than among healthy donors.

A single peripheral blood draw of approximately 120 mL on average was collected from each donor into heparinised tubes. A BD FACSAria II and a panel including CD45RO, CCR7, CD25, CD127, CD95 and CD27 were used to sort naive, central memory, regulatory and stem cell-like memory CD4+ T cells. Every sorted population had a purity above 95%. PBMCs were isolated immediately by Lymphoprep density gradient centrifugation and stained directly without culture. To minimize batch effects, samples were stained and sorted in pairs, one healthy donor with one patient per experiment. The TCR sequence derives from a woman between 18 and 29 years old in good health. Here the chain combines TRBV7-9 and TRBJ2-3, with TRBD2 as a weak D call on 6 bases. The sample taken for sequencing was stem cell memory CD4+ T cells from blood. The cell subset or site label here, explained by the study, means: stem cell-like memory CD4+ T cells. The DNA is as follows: TGTGCCAGCAGCTCTCGGGGGTGGGCTAGCGAGACAGATACGCAGTATTTT. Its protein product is CASSSRGWASETDTQYF.